This T cell receptor beta chain was recorded in a study of blood T cell repertoires in COVID-19. Study-level information: Spain, Italy and the United States supplied samples that represented acute and convalescent COVID-19.

Original analysis: Amplified reference gene primers provided the basis for estimating nucleated cell counts. Libraries were prepared by immunoSEQ multiplex PCR; TCRdb keeps only in-frame clonotypes and omits some of them. V, J and clone size derive from that table, while D and trimming were established from the DNA sequence. The repertoire holds 200,000 to 300,000 clones, with 75% to 90% as singletons. The CDR3 loop spans 20 amino acids. V was shortened by 4 bases and J by 4 bases, with 29 bases between the two germline ends. CDR1 is LNHDA and CDR2 is SQIVND in the germline V gene (reference sequence).

The rearrangement joins TRBV19 to TRBJ1-5; possibly TRBD1 for D (6 bases). Sequencing used peripheral blood. The TCR sequence derives from a man in his 60s who had recovered from COVID-19. The CDR3 coding sequence is TGTGCCAGTAGTAGCCAACCTGGACAGACGAGAAGGTGGAATAATCAGCCCCAGCATTTT. Amino acids: CASSSQPGQTRRWNNQPQHF.